This T cell receptor (beta chain) originates from a study of identifying expanded T cells in peripheral blood. This clone was seen many times. Using immunoSEQ multiplex PCR, the repertoire was profiled, and TCRdb retains in-frame clones only, with some absent. Of approximately 130,000 clones detected, approximately 88% appear once; the ten largest clones hold 2.5% to 3.5%. Germline V lookup: CDR1 MNHNY, CDR2 SVGAGI (reference sequence). Between the trimmed V and J ends, which lost 5 bases and 0 bases, there was a span of 7 bases. The CDR3 loop spans 13 amino acids. The chain combines TRBV6-6 with TRBJ1-2; D is unclear. The TCR comes from a person aged 18 to 75 in good health. Material for sequencing was blood. The CDR3 DNA sequence: TGTGCCAGCAGTCCCGGCCCTAACTATGGCTACACCTTC. Its translation is CASSPGPNYGYTF.